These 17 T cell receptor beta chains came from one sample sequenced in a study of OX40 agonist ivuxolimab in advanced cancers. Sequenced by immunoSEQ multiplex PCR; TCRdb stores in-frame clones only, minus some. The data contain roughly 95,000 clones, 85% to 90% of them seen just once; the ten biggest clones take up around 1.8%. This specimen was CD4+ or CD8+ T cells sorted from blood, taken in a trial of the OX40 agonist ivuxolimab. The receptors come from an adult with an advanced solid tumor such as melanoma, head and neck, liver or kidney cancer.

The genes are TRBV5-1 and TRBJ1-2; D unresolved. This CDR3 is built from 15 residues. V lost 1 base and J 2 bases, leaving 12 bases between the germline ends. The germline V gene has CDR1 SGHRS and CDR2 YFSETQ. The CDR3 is CASSLLAGFNYGYTF. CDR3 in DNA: TGCGCCAGCAGCTTGTTAGCGGGGTTCAACTATGGCTACACCTTC.

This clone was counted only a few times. CDR3 nucleotides: TGTGCCAGCAGCAACTTCGGGGGCGGTTGGGGCTACACCTTC. Translated, it gives CASSNFGGGWGYTF. The rearrangement uses TRBV11-2 and TRBJ1-2; the D gene is possibly TRBD1 (6 bases). This CDR3 is built from 14 residues. The germline V gene has CDR1 SGHAT and CDR2 FQNNGV. Trimming pared 5 bases from V and 8 bases from J, leaving 18 bases between.

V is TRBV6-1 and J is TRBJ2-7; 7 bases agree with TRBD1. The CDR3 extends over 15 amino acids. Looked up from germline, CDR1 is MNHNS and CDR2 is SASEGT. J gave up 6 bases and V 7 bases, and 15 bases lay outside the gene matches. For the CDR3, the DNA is TGTGCCAGCAACTCACCGGACAGGACCCCGAGCGAGCAGTACTTC. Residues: CASNSPDRTPSEQYF.

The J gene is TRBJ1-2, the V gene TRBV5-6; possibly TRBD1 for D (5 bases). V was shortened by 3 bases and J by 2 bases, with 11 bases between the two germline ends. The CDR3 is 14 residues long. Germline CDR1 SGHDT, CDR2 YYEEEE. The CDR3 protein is CASSWDGPNYGYTF. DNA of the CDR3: TGTGCCAGCAGCTGGGACGGGCCGAACTATGGCTACACCTTC.

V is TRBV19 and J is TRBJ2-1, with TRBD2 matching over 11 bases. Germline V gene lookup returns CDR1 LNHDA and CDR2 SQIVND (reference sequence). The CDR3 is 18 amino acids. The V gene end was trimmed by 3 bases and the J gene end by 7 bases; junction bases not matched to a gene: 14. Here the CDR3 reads CASSMGDTSGSSWNEQFF. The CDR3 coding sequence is TGTGCCAGTAGTATGGGGGATACTAGCGGGAGCTCGTGGAATGAGCAGTTCTTC.

CDR3 coding DNA: TGTGCCAGCAGCTTAGGGCCGGGCCGGGAGAGGGTGGAGCAGTACTTC. Its translation is CASSLGPGRERVEQYF. The V and J genes are TRBV7-2 and TRBJ2-7; D possibly corresponds to TRBD2 (6 bases). V was cut by 1 base and J by 7 bases, with 20 bases left in between. The CDR3 consists of 16 residues. Germline CDR1 SGHTA, CDR2 FQGNSA. The whole variable domain, filled in from reference TRBV7-2 and TRBJ2-7, reads GAGVSQSPSNKVTEKGKDVELRCDPISGHTALYWYRQSLGQGLEFLIYFQGNSAPDKSGLPSDRFSAERTGGSVSTLTIQRTQQEDSAVYLCASSLGPGRERVEQYFGPGTRLTVT.

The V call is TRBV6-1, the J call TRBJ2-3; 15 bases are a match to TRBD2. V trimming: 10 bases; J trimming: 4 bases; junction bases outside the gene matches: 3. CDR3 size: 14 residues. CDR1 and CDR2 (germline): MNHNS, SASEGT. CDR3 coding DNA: TGTGCCACCTGGACTAGCGGGAGGGCAGATACGCAGTATTTT. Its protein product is CATWTSGRADTQYF.

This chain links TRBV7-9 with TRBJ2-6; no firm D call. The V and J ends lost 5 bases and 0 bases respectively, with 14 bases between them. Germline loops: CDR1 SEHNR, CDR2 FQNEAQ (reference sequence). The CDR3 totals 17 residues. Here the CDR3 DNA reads TGTGCCAGCAGCCCCCTCTACGCGAACTCTGGGGCCAACGTCCTGACTTTC. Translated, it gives CASSPLYANSGANVLTF.

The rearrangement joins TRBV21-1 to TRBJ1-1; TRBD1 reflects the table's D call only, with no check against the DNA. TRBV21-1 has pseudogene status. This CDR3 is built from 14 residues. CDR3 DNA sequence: TGTGCCAGCAGCAAGGAAGGGGAGAACACTGAAGCTTTCTTT. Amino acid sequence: CASSKEGENTEAFF.

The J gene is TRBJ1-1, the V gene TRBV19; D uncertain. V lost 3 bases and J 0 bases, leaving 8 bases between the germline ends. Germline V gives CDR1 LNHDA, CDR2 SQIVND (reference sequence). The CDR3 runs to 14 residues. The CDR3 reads CASSIHFMNTEAFF. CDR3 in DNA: TGTGCCAGTAGTATCCACTTTATGAACACTGAAGCTTTCTTT.

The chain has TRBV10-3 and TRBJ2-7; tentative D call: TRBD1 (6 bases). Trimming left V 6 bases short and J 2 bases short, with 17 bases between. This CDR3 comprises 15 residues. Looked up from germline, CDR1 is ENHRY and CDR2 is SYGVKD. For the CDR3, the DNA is TGTGCCATCAGCAAGGGGGACCTGGCTACCTACGAGCAGTACTTC. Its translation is CAISKGDLATYEQYF.

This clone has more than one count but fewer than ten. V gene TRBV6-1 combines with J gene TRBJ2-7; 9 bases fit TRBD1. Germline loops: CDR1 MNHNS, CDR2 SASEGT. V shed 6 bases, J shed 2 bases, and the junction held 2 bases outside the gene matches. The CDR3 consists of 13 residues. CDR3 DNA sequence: TGTGCCAGCAGGAGACAGGGGGCCTACGAGCAGTACTTC. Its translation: CASRRQGAYEQYF.

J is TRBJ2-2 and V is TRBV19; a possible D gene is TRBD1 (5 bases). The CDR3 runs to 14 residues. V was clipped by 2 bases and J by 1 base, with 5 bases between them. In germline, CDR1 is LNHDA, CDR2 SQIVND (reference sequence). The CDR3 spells CASSIQGNTGELFF. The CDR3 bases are TGTGCCAGTAGTATACAGGGGAACACCGGGGAGCTGTTTTTT.

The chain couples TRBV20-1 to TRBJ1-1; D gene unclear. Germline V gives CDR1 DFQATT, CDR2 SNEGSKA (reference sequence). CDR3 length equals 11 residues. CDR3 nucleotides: TGCGAGACGGCCGATATGGTTGGGGCTTTCTTT. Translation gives CETADMVGAFF.

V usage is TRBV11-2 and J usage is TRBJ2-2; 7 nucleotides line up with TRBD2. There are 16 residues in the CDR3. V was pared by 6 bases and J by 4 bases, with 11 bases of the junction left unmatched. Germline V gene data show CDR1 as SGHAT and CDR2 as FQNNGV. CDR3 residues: CASRSTSEYITGELFF. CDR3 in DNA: TGTGCCAGCAGATCTACTAGCGAGTATATCACCGGGGAGCTGTTTTTT. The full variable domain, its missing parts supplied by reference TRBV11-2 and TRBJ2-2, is EAGVAQSPRYKIIEKRQSVAFWCNPISGHATLYWYQQILGQGPKLLIQFQNNGVVDDSQLPKDRFSAERLKGVDSTLKIQPAKLEDSAVYLCASRSTSEYITGELFFGEGSRLTVL.

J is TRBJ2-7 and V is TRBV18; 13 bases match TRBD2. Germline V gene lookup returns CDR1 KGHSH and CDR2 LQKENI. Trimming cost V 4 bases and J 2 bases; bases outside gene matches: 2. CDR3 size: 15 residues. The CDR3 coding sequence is TGTGCCAGCTCACAGACTAGCGGGAGGACCTACGAGCAGTACTTC. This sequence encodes CASSQTSGRTYEQYF.

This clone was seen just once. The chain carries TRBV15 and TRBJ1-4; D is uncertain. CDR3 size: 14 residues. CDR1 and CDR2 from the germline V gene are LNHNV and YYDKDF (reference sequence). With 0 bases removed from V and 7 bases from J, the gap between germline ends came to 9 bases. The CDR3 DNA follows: TGTGCCACCAGCAGAGATCGCCAGCCTGAAAAACTGTTTTTT. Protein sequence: CATSRDRQPEKLFF. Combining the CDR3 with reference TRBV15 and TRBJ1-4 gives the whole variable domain DAMVIQNPRYQVTQFGKPVTLSCSQTLNHNVMYWYQQKSSQAPKLLFHYYDKDFNNEADTPDNFQSRRPNTSFCFLDIRSPGLGDTAMYLCATSRDRQPEKLFFGSGTQLSVL.